These 13 T cell receptor beta chains were sequenced from one sample in a study of cytomegalovirus exposure and HLA in healthy donors. Both 60 Vbeta primers and 13 Jbeta primers went into the PCR. The table came from immunoSEQ multiplex PCR; TCRdb's copy has only in-frame clones and leaves some out. The sample carries 150,000 to 200,000 clones, roughly 82% recorded once. The sample consisted of PBMCs. Source of these receptors: a woman under 40 in good health and CMV-seronegative.

The J gene is TRBJ2-2, the V gene TRBV7-2; 8 bases line up with TRBD2. This CDR3 is 13 amino acids long. The trim removed 6 bases at V and 6 bases at J, leaving 3 bases unmatched. Germline CDR1 is SGHTA and CDR2 is FQGNSA. CDR3 bases: TGTGCCAGCAGGAGGACTAGCCCCGGGGAGCTGTTTTTT. Its translation: CASRRTSPGELFF.

The chain uses TRBV5-8 and TRBJ2-1; unclear D gene. The CDR3 sequence is 17 residues long. The V gene's germline CDR1 is SGHTS and CDR2 YDEGEE. Trimming removed 3 bases at V and 0 bases at J, with 16 bases between. This CDR3 reads CASSSRIALSSYNEQFF. The CDR3 bases are TGTGCCAGCAGCTCTAGGATCGCCCTGAGCTCCTACAATGAGCAGTTCTTC.

This clone was recorded once. This rearrangement joins TRBV19 to TRBJ2-1, with D tentatively TRBD2 (6 bases). V lost 2 bases to trimming and J lost 0 bases, with 29 bases between them. CDR3 length: 22 residues. Germline V gene data show CDR1 as LNHDA and CDR2 as SQIVND (reference sequence). The CDR3 coding sequence is TGTGCCAGTAGTATAATTCGGGGAGGCGGGACCTCCCAACAGAGCTCCTACAATGAGCAGTTCTTC. Residues: CASSIIRGGGTSQQSSYNEQFF.

The chain joins TRBV2 to TRBJ1-2, with 7 nucleotides matching TRBD1. This CDR3 has 14 amino acids. V shed 4 bases and J 7 bases; nucleotides not matched to a gene: 9. Germline-derived CDR1 and CDR2 are SNHLY and FYNNEI. The CDR3 sequence: CASSVRRGGSGYTF. The CDR3 DNA sequence: TGTGCCAGCAGTGTCCGGCGAGGGGGCAGTGGCTACACCTTC.

The rearrangement links TRBV6-5 to TRBJ2-7, with TRBD1 as a possible D gene (5 bases). Germline loops: CDR1 MNHEY, CDR2 SVGAGI. CDR3 length: 14 residues. The germline V and J ends were trimmed by 2 bases and 3 bases, with 11 bases remaining between them. DNA for the CDR3: TGTGCCAGCAGTTACCAGGGATGGGACTACGAGCAGTACTTC. The encoded protein is CASSYQGWDYEQYF.

This chain links TRBV19 with TRBJ1-5, with D maybe TRBD1 (5 bases). This CDR3 spans 15 amino acids. Trimming shortened V by 7 bases and J by 5 bases, and 18 bases separated the two germline ends. Per germline, CDR1 LNHDA and CDR2 SQIVND (reference sequence). CDR3 residues: CASTDRWGGDQPQHF. The DNA for the CDR3 is TGTGCCAGTACCGACCGATGGGGGGGGGATCAGCCCCAGCATTTT.

The chain employs TRBV7-3 and TRBJ2-2; 9 nucleotides match TRBD2. Germline assignment: CDR1 SGHTA and CDR2 FQGTGA. The V gene end was trimmed by 5 bases and the J gene end by 0 bases; junction bases not matched to a gene: 4. This CDR3 contains 16 residues. CDR3 sequence: CASSMGLAANTGELFF. CDR3 coding DNA: TGTGCCAGCAGCATGGGACTAGCTGCGAACACCGGGGAGCTGTTTTTT. The whole variable domain, remainder taken from reference TRBV7-3 and TRBJ2-2, is GAGVSQTPSNKVTEKGKYVELRCDPISGHTALYWYRQSLGQGPEFLIYFQGTGAADDSGLPNDRFFAVRPEGSVSTLKIQRTERGDSAVYLCASSMGLAANTGELFFGEGSRLTVL.

J is TRBJ1-3 and V is TRBV10-2; the D is unclear. CDR1 is WSHSY and CDR2 is SAAADI in the germline V gene. CDR3 length: 15 amino acids. V lost 0 bases, J lost 0 bases, and 6 bases lay in between. The chain's CDR3 is CASSESFRSGNTIYF. CDR3 coding DNA: TGCGCCAGCAGTGAGTCGTTCCGCTCTGGAAACACCATATATTTT.

This clone was counted only a few times. The chain joins TRBV5-4 to TRBJ2-7; 11 nucleotides line up with TRBD2. Germline V gene lookup returns CDR1 SGHNT and CDR2 YYREEE (reference sequence). The CDR3 is made up of 15 amino acids. Trimming cost V 0 bases and J 5 bases; bases outside gene matches: 4. The CDR3 loop is CASSLGLAGGNEQYF. The CDR3 DNA sequence: TGTGCCAGCAGCTTGGGTCTAGCGGGGGGCAACGAGCAGTACTTC.

This clone was recorded a few times. The chain carries TRBV27 and TRBJ2-3; 8 bases match TRBD2. The CDR3 is 16 residues long. Germline assignment: CDR1 MNHEY and CDR2 SMNVEV (reference sequence). V shed 2 bases and J 4 bases; nucleotides not matched to a gene: 8. The CDR3 DNA follows: TGTGCCAGCAGTTTAATTTGGGGCGGGGGGCCAGATACGCAGTATTTT. Its translation is CASSLIWGGGPDTQYF.

This chain links TRBV9 with TRBJ1-4, with 8 bases lining up with TRBD1. CDR1 and CDR2 (germline): SGDLS, YYNGEE. Trimming cost V 3 bases and J 8 bases; bases outside gene matches: 12. This CDR3 is built from 16 residues. This CDR3 reads CASSAGQDPHPEKLFF. For the CDR3, the DNA is TGTGCCAGCAGCGCGGGACAGGATCCTCATCCGGAAAAACTGTTTTTT.

J is TRBJ1-2 and V is TRBV7-8, with 7 bases aligning to TRBD1. This CDR3 is built from 18 residues. Trimming at V came to 2 bases and at J to 8 bases, leaving 20 bases not matched to a gene. CDR1 and CDR2 (germline): SGHVS, FQNEAQ. The DNA for the CDR3 is TGTGCCAGCAGCTTAACTCCCCCCCGTTCACGGGACAGTAGCGGCTACACCTTC. Translating it yields CASSLTPPRSRDSSGYTF.

In DNA form, the CDR3 reads TGTGCCGCCCAGACAGATAGCAATCAGCCCCAGCATTTT. This sequence encodes CAAQTDSNQPQHF. V gene TRBV10-3 combines with J gene TRBJ1-5, with D tentatively TRBD1 (5 bases). There are 13 residues in the CDR3. The germline gives CDR1 ENHRY, CDR2 SYGVKD. V lost 11 bases and J 0 bases, leaving 11 bases between the germline ends.